One and the same sample provided the 3 T cell receptor beta chains below, sequenced in a study of blood T cell repertoires in COVID-19. TCRdb's table, derived via immunoSEQ multiplex PCR, lists solely in-frame clones and lacks some. The sample lists roughly 140,000 clones, around 81% occurring once. The sequencing sample was made of PBMCs or T cells enriched from blood (not recorded which). All receptors come from a woman aged 40 to 49 who had recovered from COVID-19.

This clone was seen only a few times. The chain is built from TRBV11-2 and TRBJ2-5; TRBD2 agrees at 8 bases. The CDR3 extends over 17 amino acids. Germline CDR1 is SGHAT and CDR2 is FQNNGV. J gave up 4 bases and V 1 base, and 11 bases lay outside the gene matches. The CDR3 protein is CASSLVVTGGPRETQYF. DNA for the CDR3: TGTGCCAGCAGCTTAGTCGTAACGGGGGGGCCGAGAGAGACCCAGTACTTC. The whole variable domain, remainder taken from reference TRBV11-2 and TRBJ2-5, is EAGVAQSPRYKIIEKRQSVAFWCNPISGHATLYWYQQILGQGPKLLIQFQNNGVVDDSQLPKDRFSAERLKGVDSTLKIQPAKLEDSAVYLCASSLVVTGGPRETQYFGPGTRLLVL.

This sequence joins TRBV6-1 and TRBJ1-5; 9 nucleotides agree with TRBD1. The junction had 2 bases not matched to a gene; V was cut back by 1 base and J by 4 bases. This CDR3 has 15 residues. Germline CDR1 is MNHNS and CDR2 is SASEGT. The CDR3, as DNA: TGTGCCAGCAGTGAAGGAGGACAGGGGAATCAGCCCCAGCATTTT. It specifies CASSEGGQGNQPQHF.

The chain couples TRBV9 to TRBJ2-7, with D tentatively TRBD2 (7 bases). V lost 3 bases to trimming and J lost 5 bases, with 21 bases between them. The germline V gene has CDR1 SGDLS and CDR2 YYNGEE. This CDR3 region has 16 residues. The CDR3 spells CASSALGGTTHNEQYF. CDR3 in DNA: TGTGCCAGCAGCGCTCTCGGGGGGACAACACACAACGAGCAGTACTTC.